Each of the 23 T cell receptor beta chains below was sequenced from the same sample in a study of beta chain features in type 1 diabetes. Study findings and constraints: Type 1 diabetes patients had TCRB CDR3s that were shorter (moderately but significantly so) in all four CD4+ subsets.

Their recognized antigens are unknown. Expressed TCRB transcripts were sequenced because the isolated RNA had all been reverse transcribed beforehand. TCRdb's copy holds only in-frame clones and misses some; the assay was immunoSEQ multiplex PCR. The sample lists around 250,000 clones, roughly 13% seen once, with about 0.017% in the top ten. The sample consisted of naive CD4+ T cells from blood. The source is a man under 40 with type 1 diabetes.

The CDR3 reads CASSLGRERGEQFF. The CDR3 DNA reads as TGCGCCAGCAGCTTGGGGCGGGAGCGAGGTGAGCAGTTCTTC. V and J are TRBV5-1 and TRBJ2-1; TRBD2 matches 7 bases. The CDR3 runs 14 residues. V lost 0 bases to trimming and J lost 9 bases; unmatched junction nucleotides: 6. Germline V CDR1 and CDR2: SGHRS, YFSETQ. The whole variable domain, remainder taken from reference TRBV5-1 and TRBJ2-1, is KAGVTQTPRYLIKTRGQQVTLSCSPISGHRSVSWYQQTPGQGLQFLFEYFSETQRNKGNFPGRFSGRQFSNSRSEMNVSTLELGDSALYLCASSLGRERGEQFFGPGTRLTVL.

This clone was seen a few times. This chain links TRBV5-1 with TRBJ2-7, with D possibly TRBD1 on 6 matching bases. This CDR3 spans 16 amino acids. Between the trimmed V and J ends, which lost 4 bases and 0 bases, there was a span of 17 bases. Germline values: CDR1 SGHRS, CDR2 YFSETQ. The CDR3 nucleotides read TGCGCCAGCAGCCCAGGACAGACTCCCATCTCCTACGAGCAGTACTTC. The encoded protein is CASSPGQTPISYEQYF.

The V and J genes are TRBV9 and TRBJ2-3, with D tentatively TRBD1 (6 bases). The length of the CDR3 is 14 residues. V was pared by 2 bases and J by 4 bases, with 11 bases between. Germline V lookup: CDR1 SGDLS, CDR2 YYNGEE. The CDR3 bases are TGTGCCAGCAGCGTGGACCACAGGGCAGATACGCAGTATTTT. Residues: CASSVDHRADTQYF. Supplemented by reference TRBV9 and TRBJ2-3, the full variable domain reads DSGVTQTPKHLITATGQRVTLRCSPRSGDLSVYWYQQSLDQGLQFLIQYYNGEERAKGNILERFSAQQFPDLHSELNLSSLELGDSALYFCASSVDHRADTQYFGPGTRLTVL.

CDR3: CASSLDGAGNEQFF. The CDR3 nucleotides are TGCGCCAGCAGCTTGGATGGGGCAGGGAATGAGCAGTTCTTC. The chain uses TRBV5-1 and TRBJ2-1, with D possibly being TRBD1 (5 bases). V lost 0 bases and J 7 bases, leaving 11 bases between the germline ends. CDR3 size: 14 residues. Germline lookup yields CDR1 SGHRS and CDR2 YFSETQ.

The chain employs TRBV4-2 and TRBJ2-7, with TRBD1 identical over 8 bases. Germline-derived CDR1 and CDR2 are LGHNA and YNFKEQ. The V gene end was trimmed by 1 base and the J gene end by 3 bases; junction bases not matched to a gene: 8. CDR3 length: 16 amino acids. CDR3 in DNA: TGTGCCAGCAGCCAAGTTGACAGGGGACCATACTACGAGCAGTACTTC. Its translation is CASSQVDRGPYYEQYF.

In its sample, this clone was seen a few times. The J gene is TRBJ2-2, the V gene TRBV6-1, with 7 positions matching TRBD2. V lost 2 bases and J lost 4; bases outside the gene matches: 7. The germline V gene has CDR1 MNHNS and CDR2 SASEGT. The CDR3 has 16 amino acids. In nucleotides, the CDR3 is TGTGCCAGCAGTGAATTGCCCGGGAGGTTCACCGGGGAGCTGTTTTTT. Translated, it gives CASSELPGRFTGELFF.

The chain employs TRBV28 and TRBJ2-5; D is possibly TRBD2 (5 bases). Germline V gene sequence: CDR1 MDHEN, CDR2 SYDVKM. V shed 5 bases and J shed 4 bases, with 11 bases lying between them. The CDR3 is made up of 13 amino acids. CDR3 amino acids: CASSNDRGETQYF. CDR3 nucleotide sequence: TGTGCCAGCAGTAATGACCGGGGAGAGACCCAGTACTTC. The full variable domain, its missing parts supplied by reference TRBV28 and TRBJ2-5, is DVKVTQSSRYLVKRTGEKVFLECVQDMDHENMFWYRQDPGLGLRLIYFSYDVKMKEKGDIPEGYSVSREKKERFSLILESASTNQTSMYLCASSNDRGETQYFGPGTRLLVL.

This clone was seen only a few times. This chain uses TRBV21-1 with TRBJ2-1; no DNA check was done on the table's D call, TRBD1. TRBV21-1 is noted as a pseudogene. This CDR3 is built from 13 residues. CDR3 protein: CASSSRDRREQFF. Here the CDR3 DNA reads TGTGCCAGCAGCTCCCGGGACAGGCGTGAGCAGTTCTTC.

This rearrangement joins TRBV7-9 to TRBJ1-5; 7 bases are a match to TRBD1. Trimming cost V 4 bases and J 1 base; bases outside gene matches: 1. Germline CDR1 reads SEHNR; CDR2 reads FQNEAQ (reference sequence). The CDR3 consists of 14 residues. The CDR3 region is CASSWGQSNQPQHF. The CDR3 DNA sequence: TGTGCCAGCAGCTGGGGACAGAGCAATCAGCCCCAGCATTTT.

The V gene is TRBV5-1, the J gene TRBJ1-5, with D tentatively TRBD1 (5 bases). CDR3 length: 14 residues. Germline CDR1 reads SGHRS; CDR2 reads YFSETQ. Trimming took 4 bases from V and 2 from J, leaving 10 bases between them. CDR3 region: CASSPGHRNQPQHF. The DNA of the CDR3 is TGCGCCAGCAGCCCTGGACACCGCAATCAGCCCCAGCATTTT.

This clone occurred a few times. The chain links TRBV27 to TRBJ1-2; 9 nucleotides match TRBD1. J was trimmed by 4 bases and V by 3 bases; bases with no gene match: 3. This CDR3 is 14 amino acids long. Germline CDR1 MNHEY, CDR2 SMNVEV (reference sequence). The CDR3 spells CASSLDRGGYGYTF. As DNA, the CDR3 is TGTGCCAGCAGTTTGGACAGGGGAGGCTATGGCTACACCTTC.

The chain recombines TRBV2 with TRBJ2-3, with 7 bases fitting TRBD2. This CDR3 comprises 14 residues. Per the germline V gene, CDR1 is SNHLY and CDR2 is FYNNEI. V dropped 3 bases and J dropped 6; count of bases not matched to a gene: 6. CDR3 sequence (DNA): TGTGCCAGCAGTGAGAGACTAGCAGCCGATACGCAGTATTTT. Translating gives CASSERLAADTQYF.

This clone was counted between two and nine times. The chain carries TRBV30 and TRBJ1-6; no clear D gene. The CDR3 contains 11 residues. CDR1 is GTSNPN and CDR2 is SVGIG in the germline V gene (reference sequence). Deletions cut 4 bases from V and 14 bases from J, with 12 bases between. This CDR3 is CAWTQRSALHF. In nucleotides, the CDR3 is TGTGCCTGGACCCAACGGTCGGCCCTCCACTTT.

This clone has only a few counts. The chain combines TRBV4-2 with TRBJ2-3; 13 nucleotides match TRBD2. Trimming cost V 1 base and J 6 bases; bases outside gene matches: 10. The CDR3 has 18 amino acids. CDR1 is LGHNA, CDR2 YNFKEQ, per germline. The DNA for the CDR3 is TGTGCCAGCAGCCAAGGTGGACTAGCGGGAGTCCCGAGGGATACGCAGTATTTT. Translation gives CASSQGGLAGVPRDTQYF.

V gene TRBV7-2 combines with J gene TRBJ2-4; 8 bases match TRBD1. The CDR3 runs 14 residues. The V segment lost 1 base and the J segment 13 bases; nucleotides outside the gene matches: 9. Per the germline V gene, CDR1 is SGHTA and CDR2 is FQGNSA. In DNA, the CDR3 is TGTGCCAGCAGCTTAGGTTGGACAGGGTCGATACAGTACTTC. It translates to CASSLGWTGSIQYF.

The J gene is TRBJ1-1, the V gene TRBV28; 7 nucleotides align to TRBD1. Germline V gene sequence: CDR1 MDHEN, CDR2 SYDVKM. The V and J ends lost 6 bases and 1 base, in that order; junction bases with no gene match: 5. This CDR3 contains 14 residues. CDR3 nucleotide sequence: TGTGCCAGCAGGCAAGGGGGCGGGAACACTGAAGCTTTCTTT. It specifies CASRQGGGNTEAFF.

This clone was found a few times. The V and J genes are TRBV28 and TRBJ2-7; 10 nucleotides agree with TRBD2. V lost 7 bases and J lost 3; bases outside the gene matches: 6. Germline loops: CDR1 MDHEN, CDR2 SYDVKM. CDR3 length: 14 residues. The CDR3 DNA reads TGTGCCAGCACTACTCTAGCGGGGGTCTACGAGCAGTACTTC. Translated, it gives CASTTLAGVYEQYF.

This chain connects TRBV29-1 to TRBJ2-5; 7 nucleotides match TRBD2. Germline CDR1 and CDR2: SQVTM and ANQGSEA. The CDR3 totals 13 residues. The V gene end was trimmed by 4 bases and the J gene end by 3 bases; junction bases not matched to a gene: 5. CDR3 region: CSVVLAGEETQYF. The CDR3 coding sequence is TGCAGCGTTGTACTTGCGGGAGAAGAGACCCAGTACTTC. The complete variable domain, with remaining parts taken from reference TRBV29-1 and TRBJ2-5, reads SAVISQKPSRDICQRGTSLTIQCQVDSQVTMMFWYRQQPGQSLTLIATANQGSEATYESGFVIDKFPISRPNLTFSTLTVSNMSPEDSSIYLCSVVLAGEETQYFGPGTRLLVL.

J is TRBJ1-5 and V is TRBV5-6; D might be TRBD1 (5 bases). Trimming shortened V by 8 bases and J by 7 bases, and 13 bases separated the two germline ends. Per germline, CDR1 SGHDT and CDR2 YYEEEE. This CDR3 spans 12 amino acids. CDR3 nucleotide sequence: TGTGCCAGAAACGTCGGGGGGCAGCCCCAGCATTTT. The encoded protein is CARNVGGQPQHF. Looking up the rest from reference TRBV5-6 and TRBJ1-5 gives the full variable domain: DAGVTQSPTHLIKTRGQQVTLRCSPKSGHDTVSWYQQALGQGPQFIFQYYEEEERQRGNFPDRFSGHQFPNYSSELNVNALLLGDSALYLCARNVGGQPQHFGDGTRLSIL.

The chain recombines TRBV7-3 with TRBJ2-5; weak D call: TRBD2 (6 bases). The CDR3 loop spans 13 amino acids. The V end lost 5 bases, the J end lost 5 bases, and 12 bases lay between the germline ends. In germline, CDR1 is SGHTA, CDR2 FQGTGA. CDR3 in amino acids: CASSTSSAETQYF. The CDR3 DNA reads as TGTGCCAGCAGCACCTCTAGCGCGGAGACCCAGTACTTC.

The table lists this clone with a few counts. The CDR3 spells CASSPPERLSYEQYF. In nucleotides, the CDR3 is TGTGCCAGCAGTCCCCCCGAGAGACTCTCCTACGAGCAGTACTTC. This sequence joins TRBV28 and TRBJ2-7, with unresolved D. Between the trimmed V and J ends, which lost 5 bases and 0 bases, there was a span of 14 bases. The CDR3 is made up of 15 amino acids. CDR1 is MDHEN, CDR2 SYDVKM, per germline.

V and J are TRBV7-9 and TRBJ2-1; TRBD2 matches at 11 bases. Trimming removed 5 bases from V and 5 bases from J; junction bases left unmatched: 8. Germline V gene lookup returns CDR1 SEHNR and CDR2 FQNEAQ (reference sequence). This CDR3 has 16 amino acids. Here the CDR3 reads CASSVGTSGEDNEQFF. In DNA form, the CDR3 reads TGTGCCAGCAGCGTCGGGACTAGCGGAGAAGACAATGAGCAGTTCTTC. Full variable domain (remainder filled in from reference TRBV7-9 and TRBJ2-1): DTGVSQNPRHKITKRGQNVTFRCDPISEHNRLYWYRQTLGQGPEFLTYFQNEAQLEKSRLLSDRFSAERPKGSFSTLEIQRTEQGDSAMYLCASSVGTSGEDNEQFFGPGTRLTVL.

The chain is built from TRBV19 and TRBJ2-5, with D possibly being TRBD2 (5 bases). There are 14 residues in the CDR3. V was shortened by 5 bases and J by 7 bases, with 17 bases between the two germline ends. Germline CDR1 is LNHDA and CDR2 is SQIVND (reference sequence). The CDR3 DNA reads TGTGCCAGTAGTGCTGACCCTGGCGCGGGGACCCAGTACTTC. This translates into CASSADPGAGTQYF.